Presented here are 6 T cell receptor beta chains from one specimen sequenced in a study of blood T cell repertoires in COVID-19. TCRdb's table, derived via immunoSEQ multiplex PCR, lists solely in-frame clones and lacks some. There are 250,000 to 300,000 clones in the sample; roughly 87% occur only once, and under 0.95% lies in the top ten. Sequencing was carried out using peripheral blood. Source of these receptors: a woman under 40 with acute or convalescent COVID-19.

This chain links TRBV12-5 with TRBJ2-5; a weak D match, TRBD1 (6 bases). The CDR3 length is 16 residues. Trimming stripped 3 bases from V and 0 bases from J, with 14 bases between. Germline CDR1 is LGHNT and CDR2 is FRNRAP. CDR3 bases: TGTGCTAGTGGTTTCACGACAGGACCCAACCAAGAGACCCAGTACTTC. Residues: CASGFTTGPNQETQYF.

The chain links TRBV13 to TRBJ2-2, with TRBD2 matching over 12 bases. Per the germline V gene, CDR1 is PRHDT and CDR2 is FYEKMQ (reference sequence). V lost 4 bases, J lost 5 bases, and 5 bases stayed unmatched. The CDR3 is made up of 16 amino acids. CDR3 DNA sequence: TGTGCCAGCAGCTCAACCGGGACTAGCGGGACCGGGGAGCTGTTTTTT. As protein: CASSSTGTSGTGELFF.

The chain joins TRBV19 to TRBJ1-4, with TRBD1 matching 10 bases. V lost 6 bases, J lost 7 bases, and 8 bases stayed unmatched. This CDR3 has 15 residues. Germline V gene sequence: CDR1 LNHDA, CDR2 SQIVND (reference sequence). The CDR3 coding sequence is TGTGCCAGTAGCCTAGACAGGGGGCGCGGTGAAAAACTGTTTTTT. Amino acids: CASSLDRGRGEKLFF.

The CDR3 DNA reads as TGTGCCAGCAGCTTAGGTGACAGGCCCTATGGCTACACCTTC. Amino acid sequence: CASSLGDRPYGYTF. V and J are TRBV13 and TRBJ1-2, with D maybe TRBD1 (6 bases). V was trimmed by 0 bases and J by 4 bases, leaving 9 bases between them. CDR3 length: 14 amino acids. Germline V gene data show CDR1 as PRHDT and CDR2 as FYEKMQ (reference sequence).

The V gene is TRBV9, the J gene TRBJ2-1; 9 nucleotides line up with TRBD1. V lost 4 bases to trimming and J lost 5 bases; unmatched junction nucleotides: 10. This CDR3 has 16 residues. CDR1 SGDLS and CDR2 YYNGEE come from the germline V gene. The CDR3, as DNA: TGTGCCAGCAGCCTACTCCCGGGACAGGGCAACAATGAGCAGTTCTTC. Its translation is CASSLLPGQGNNEQFF. Based on the CDR3 plus reference TRBV9 and TRBJ2-1, the full variable domain is DSGVTQTPKHLITATGQRVTLRCSPRSGDLSVYWYQQSLDQGLQFLIQYYNGEERAKGNILERFSAQQFPDLHSELNLSSLELGDSALYFCASSLLPGQGNNEQFFGPGTRLTVL.

This chain uses TRBV28 with TRBJ2-1; no firm D call. Trimming stripped 3 bases from V and 4 bases from J, with 13 bases between. The CDR3 spans 15 residues. Germline CDR1 is MDHEN and CDR2 is SYDVKM. The CDR3 here is CASSLADSPYNEQFF. The CDR3 DNA reads TGTGCCAGCAGTTTGGCAGATTCCCCTTACAATGAGCAGTTCTTC. Together with reference TRBV28 and TRBJ2-1, the CDR3 gives the full variable domain: DVKVTQSSRYLVKRTGEKVFLECVQDMDHENMFWYRQDPGLGLRLIYFSYDVKMKEKGDIPEGYSVSREKKERFSLILESASTNQTSMYLCASSLADSPYNEQFFGPGTRLTVL.